What follows is one TCR beta chain and its context. The antigen is not known. The primer mix had 60 Vbeta and 13 Jbeta primers. Generated by immunoSEQ multiplex PCR, the TCRdb table keeps only in-frame clones and is missing some. This table holds approximately 200,000 clones, 79% found once. This sample is part of a study of cytomegalovirus exposure and HLA in healthy donors. Study observations and caveats: In a later analysis, an Asian-associated ancestry cluster reportedly showed fewer N-insertions than the approximately 640-donor mean.

V was pared by 2 bases and J by 5 bases, with 15 bases between. The CDR3 loop spans 14 amino acids. Germline-derived CDR1 and CDR2 are GTSNPN and SVGIG (reference sequence). The genes are TRBV30 and TRBJ2-5, with D maybe TRBD1 (5 bases). Sequencing input: PBMCs. The TCR originated in a girl between 10 and 17 years old in good health and CMV-seropositive. CDR3 protein: CAWSRQILRETQYF. The CDR3 DNA reads TGTGCCTGGAGTCGACAGATTCTAAGGGAGACCCAGTACTTC.